This TCR beta chain is drawn from a study of OX40 agonist ivuxolimab in advanced cancers. As for the study in general: Past anti-PD-1, anti-PD-L1 or anti-CTLA-4 therapy was accepted, and roughly 42% had received some. The study's findings and limits: Researchers report that CD8+ T cells had, on average, more expanded clones than CD4+. Also present in some nonresponders was a low level of normalized T-cell clonal expansion.

The data were produced by immunoSEQ multiplex PCR, yet TCRdb's version contains in-frame clones alone and is incomplete. Of roughly 43,000 clones in the sample, more than 75% are singletons; the top ten hold about 32%. Concerning this clone: What it recognizes is unknown.

The specimen comprised CD4+ or CD8+ T cells sorted from blood, sampled in a trial of the OX40 agonist ivuxolimab. The receptor was derived from an adult with an advanced solid tumor such as melanoma, head and neck, liver or kidney cancer.

The chain's CDR3 is CSARLADTQYF. CDR3 DNA: TGCAGTGCGAGACTAGCGGATACGCAGTATTTT. The V and J genes are TRBV20-1 and TRBJ2-3; TRBD2 aligns across 8 bases. The CDR3 extends over 11 amino acids. J gave up 6 bases and V 6 bases, and 2 bases lay outside the gene matches. Germline-derived CDR1 and CDR2 are DFQATT and SNEGSKA (reference sequence).